The present entry profiles one T cell receptor (beta chain) with its context. Antigen unknown. This sample was taken from a study of blood T cells in healthy people across ages. Study-wide results and caveats: The authors considered diversity estimates from one million T cells to be underestimates.

The second PCR ran roughly 6 to 11 cycles with a sample-barcoded 5' primer and J-beta primers. A tag from a template-switch adaptor with 12 random nucleotides marked each cDNA molecule. TCRdb re-analysed the 5' RACE reads in MiXCR, keeping a single row per CDR3 protein. The repertoire consists of 920,000 or so distinct CDR3 sequences, with more than 40% occurring once and the leading ten covering 18%. In each sample, at least 7 million PBMCs were isolated. Every sample gave at least 5 micrograms of total RNA when it was extracted. V shed 2 bases, J shed 7 bases, and the junction held 10 bases outside the gene matches. Germline V lookup: CDR1 SGHAT, CDR2 FQNNGV. The CDR3 runs to 15 residues.

The receptor was isolated from a woman aged 55-69 years in good health. Sequencing was carried out using blood. The rearrangement uses TRBV11-2 and TRBJ2-5; 7 bases agree with TRBD2. The CDR3 nucleotides read TGTGCCAGCAGCTTACAGGGACTACCCCTTCTGACCCAGTACTTC. Its translation is CASSLQGLPLLTQYF.